This TCR beta chain was recorded in a study of cytomegalovirus exposure and HLA in healthy donors. 13 Jbeta primers and 60 Vbeta primers were used for the PCR. Clones were read by immunoSEQ multiplex PCR, and TCRdb kept only the in-frame ones, dropping some. This table holds 150,000 to 200,000 clones, roughly 85% found once. A word on this clone: The target antigen is unknown.

The CDR3 spans 17 residues. V was cut by 3 bases and J by 0 bases, with 14 bases left in between. Looked up from germline, CDR1 is SGHAT and CDR2 is FQNNGV. Study findings and constraints: TCR sequences were mostly rare, though some public TCRs occurred in many donors.

The chain has TRBV11-2 and TRBJ2-2; TRBD1 is a possible D gene (6 bases). This TCR came from a man in his late teens or twenties in good health and CMV-seropositive. The source material was PBMCs. The CDR3 DNA reads TGTGCCAGCAGCTTTCCCCGGGACAAACCGAACACCGGGGAGCTGTTTTTT. It encodes CASSFPRDKPNTGELFF.